This is a list of T cell receptor beta chains from one sample in a study of post-analysis software for immune sequencing data. TCRdb passed the PCR reads through MiXCR, listing each CDR3 protein once. The table records 740,000 or so distinct CDR3 sequences, around 53% of them present only once. Specimen: blood. Source of these receptors: a girl under 18 with multiple sclerosis. Both conserved end residues are part of each CDR3. D genes are given only for firm matches. The size entry is marked missing in some rows and otherwise reads once, few, many or a size class.

abundance: once
v_gene: TRBV2
j_gene: TRBJ1-1
d_gene: NA
CDR3nt: TGTGCCAGCAGTGGGGCTTCCAGGAACACTGAAGCTTTCTTT
CDR3aa: CASSGASRNTEAFF

abundance: NA
v_gene: TRBV3-1
j_gene: TRBJ2-1
d_gene: TRBD1
CDR3nt: TGTGCCAGCAGCCAACCGGACAGGCTTAGCTCCTACAATGAGCAGTTCTTC
CDR3aa: CASSQPDRLSSYNEQFF

abundance: NA
v_gene: TRBV19
j_gene: TRBJ2-4
d_gene: TRBD1
CDR3nt: TGTGCCAGTAGTCTCAGGACAGGGGGCTTGTACGAGCAGTACTTT
CDR3aa: CASSLRTGGLYEQYF

abundance: NA
v_gene: TRBV5-1
j_gene: TRBJ2-6
d_gene: NA
CDR3nt: TGCGCCAGCAGGGGGGGACTGATCGTTTCTGGGGCCAACGTCCTGACTTTC
CDR3aa: CASRGGLIVSGANVLTF

abundance: NA
v_gene: TRBV6-5
j_gene: TRBJ1-5
d_gene: NA
CDR3nt: TGTGCCAGCAGTTTACGGGGGGACAAAAGGAGATATAGCAATCAGCCCCAGCATTTT
CDR3aa: CASSLRGDKRRYSNQPQHF

abundance: NA
v_gene: TRBV7-9
j_gene: TRBJ1-2
d_gene: NA
CDR3nt: TGTGCCAGCAGCCGGGATTCGGTCGAGGGCGGCTACACCTTC
CDR3aa: CASSRDSVEGGYTF

abundance: few
v_gene: TRBV20-1
j_gene: TRBJ1-2
d_gene: NA
CDR3nt: TGCAGTGCTAACAGGCAGGGGTATGGCTACACCTTC
CDR3aa: CSANRQGYGYTF

abundance: NA
v_gene: TRBV10-1
j_gene: TRBJ2-7
d_gene: TRBD1
CDR3nt: TGCGCCAGCAGTGAGTGGGACAGGGGCCCCTACGAGCAGTACTTC
CDR3aa: CASSEWDRGPYEQYF

abundance: NA
v_gene: TRBV5-1
j_gene: TRBJ1-2
d_gene: NA
CDR3nt: TGCGCCAGCAGCCCCGGACAAGGGGGTTTTAACTATGGCTACACCTTC
CDR3aa: CASSPGQGGFNYGYTF

abundance: NA
v_gene: TRBV29-1
j_gene: TRBJ2-1
d_gene: TRBD1
CDR3nt: TGCAGCGTTCCGGACAGGGGCTTTGAGCAGTTCTTC
CDR3aa: CSVPDRGFEQFF